The 10 T cell receptor beta chains given below trace back to one sample, sequenced in a study of cytomegalovirus exposure and HLA in healthy donors. PCR was performed using 60 Vbeta and 13 Jbeta primers. Clones were read by immunoSEQ multiplex PCR, and TCRdb kept only the in-frame ones, dropping some. This table has 100,000 to 150,000 clones, about two thirds appearing once. Sequencing input: PBMCs. The receptors shown here come from a woman aged 55 to 70 in good health and CMV-seropositive.

This clone came up once. The chain has TRBV6-5 and TRBJ1-1, with D uncertain. V was shortened by 4 bases and J by 1 base, with 10 bases between the two germline ends. There are 14 residues in the CDR3. CDR1 is MNHEY, CDR2 SVGAGI, per germline. CDR3 sequence reads: CASSSPRGNTEAFF. The CDR3 DNA reads as TGTGCCAGCAGTTCCCCCCGGGGGAACACTGAAGCTTTCTTT.

In this sample, this clone turned up once. This chain uses TRBV6-4 with TRBJ2-3, with 7 positions matching TRBD1. The CDR3 extends over 17 amino acids. Trimming took 3 bases from V and 3 from J; bases not matched to a gene: 12. CDR1 is MRHNA and CDR2 is SNTAGT in the germline V gene. The CDR3 loop reads CASSEDEGYRGTDTQYF. The CDR3 region has the DNA TGTGCCAGCAGTGAGGACGAGGGCTACAGGGGTACAGATACGCAGTATTTT.

The V gene is TRBV6-1, the J gene TRBJ2-5; weak D call: TRBD1 (6 bases). Trimming took off 0 bases at V and 1 base at J, with 6 bases between the two ends. The CDR3 loop spans 14 amino acids. Germline V gene lookup returns CDR1 MNHNS and CDR2 SASEGT. The CDR3 region is CASSEAQGQETQYF. The DNA of the CDR3 is TGTGCCAGCAGTGAAGCACAGGGCCAAGAGACCCAGTACTTC.

V and J are TRBV5-1 and TRBJ1-1, with 7 bases identical to TRBD1. The germline CDR1 and CDR2 sequences are SGHRS and YFSETQ. The CDR3 extends over 15 amino acids. The junction had 9 bases not matched to a gene; V was cut back by 3 bases and J by 4 bases. CDR3 DNA: TGCGCCAGCAGCTCGAGACAGGGTGTGAGCACTGAAGCTTTCTTT. This translates into CASSSRQGVSTEAFF.

J is TRBJ1-5 and V is TRBV6-5; 7 bases match TRBD1. The V gene's germline CDR1 is MNHEY and CDR2 SVGAGI. Trimming took 7 bases from V and 5 from J; bases not matched to a gene: 11. This CDR3 comprises 15 residues. The CDR3 sequence: CASTSWDRFDQPQHF. The CDR3 DNA sequence: TGTGCCAGCACCTCCTGGGACAGATTTGATCAGCCCCAGCATTTT.

V and J are TRBV5-1 and TRBJ2-1, with 8 nucleotides matching TRBD1. CDR1 is SGHRS and CDR2 is YFSETQ in the germline V gene. V lost 8 bases to trimming and J lost 6 bases; unmatched junction nucleotides: 10. The CDR3 consists of 14 residues. The CDR3 protein is CASQQGVEVNEQFF. The CDR3 coding sequence is TGCGCCAGTCAACAGGGGGTAGAGGTCAATGAGCAGTTCTTC.

The chain has TRBV4-1 and TRBJ1-2; tentatively, D is TRBD1 (5 bases). This CDR3 region has 15 residues. V lost 0 bases and J 5 bases, leaving 13 bases between the germline ends. The V gene's germline CDR1 is MGHRA and CDR2 YSYEKL. The CDR3 loop reads CASSQDWGGTYGYTF. CDR3 coding DNA: TGCGCCAGCAGCCAAGACTGGGGGGGGACGTATGGCTACACCTTC.

The chain is built from TRBV11-2 and TRBJ1-2, with 7 nucleotides matching TRBD1. Per the germline V gene, CDR1 is SGHAT and CDR2 is FQNNGV. V lost 4 bases to trimming and J lost 3 bases; unmatched junction nucleotides: 8. The CDR3 runs 15 residues. This CDR3 reads CASSYFYDRDYGYTF. CDR3 nucleotides: TGTGCCAGCAGCTATTTCTATGACAGGGACTATGGCTACACCTTC.

The chain couples TRBV5-1 to TRBJ2-1; 10 positions agree with TRBD2. CDR3 length: 19 amino acids. J gave up 0 bases and V 0 bases, and 9 bases lay outside the gene matches. Germline CDR1 and CDR2: SGHRS and YFSETQ. This chain's CDR3 is CASSLGLAGASSSYNEQFF. For the CDR3, the DNA is TGCGCCAGCAGCTTGGGGCTAGCGGGGGCCTCAAGCTCCTACAATGAGCAGTTCTTC.

The chain has TRBV11-2 and TRBJ1-5; weak D call: TRBD1 (5 bases). Trimming removed 3 bases at V and 9 bases at J, with 15 bases between. Germline V lookup: CDR1 SGHAT, CDR2 FQNNGV. The length of the CDR3 is 14 residues. As DNA, the CDR3 is TGTGCCAGCAGCTTTGAGGGGAGGCGGGCGCCCCAGCATTTT. Amino acids: CASSFEGRRAPQHF.